The text below deals with one T cell receptor beta chain. Antigen specificity is unknown. These data belong to a study of early T cells in non-severe SARS-CoV-2 infection. Study details: Sequencing used unsorted whole-blood bulk RNA, so chains lack pairing.

Tagging with unique molecular identifiers was applied to individual cDNA molecules. TCRdb used MiXCR to reprocess the 5' RACE reads, holding one entry per CDR3 protein. There are some 58,000 distinct CDR3 sequences in the sample; 13% occur only once, and roughly 4.2% lies in the top ten. Per germline, CDR1 MNHEY and CDR2 SVGEGT. The CDR3 length is 15 residues. With 6 bases clipped from V and 2 bases from J, the junction kept 4 bases outside the gene matches. Notes on the study in general: There was a bias toward anti-spike CD8 responses in VDJdb matching, which missed private and CD4 specificities.

The source material was whole blood. The V and J genes are TRBV6-2 or TRBV6-3 and TRBJ2-6; 7 nucleotides match TRBD2. The sequence was collected from an adult who was a healthcare worker with PCR-confirmed SARS-CoV-2 infection or an uninfected control (not recorded which). The CDR3 sequence: CASSSAGAGANVLTF. The CDR3 bases are TGTGCCAGCAGCTCGGCGGGGGCTGGGGCCAACGTCCTGACTTTC.